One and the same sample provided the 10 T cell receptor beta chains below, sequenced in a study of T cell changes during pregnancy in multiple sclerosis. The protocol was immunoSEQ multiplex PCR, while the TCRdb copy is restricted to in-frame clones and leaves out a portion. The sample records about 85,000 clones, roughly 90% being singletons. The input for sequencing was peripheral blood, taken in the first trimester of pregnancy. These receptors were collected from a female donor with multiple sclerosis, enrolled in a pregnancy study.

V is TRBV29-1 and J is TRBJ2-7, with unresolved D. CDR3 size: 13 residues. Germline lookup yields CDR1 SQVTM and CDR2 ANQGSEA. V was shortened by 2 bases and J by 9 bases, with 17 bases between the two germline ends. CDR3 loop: CSVESTANHPQYF. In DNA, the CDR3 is TGCAGCGTTGAAAGTACAGCCAATCACCCGCAGTACTTC.

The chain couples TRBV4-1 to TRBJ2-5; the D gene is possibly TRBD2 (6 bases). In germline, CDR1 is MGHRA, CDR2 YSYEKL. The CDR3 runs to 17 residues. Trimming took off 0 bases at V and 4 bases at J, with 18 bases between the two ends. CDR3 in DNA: TGCGCCAGCAGCCAAGATCCCCCGGGACTCCTGGGAGAGACCCAGTACTTC. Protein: CASSQDPPGLLGETQYF.

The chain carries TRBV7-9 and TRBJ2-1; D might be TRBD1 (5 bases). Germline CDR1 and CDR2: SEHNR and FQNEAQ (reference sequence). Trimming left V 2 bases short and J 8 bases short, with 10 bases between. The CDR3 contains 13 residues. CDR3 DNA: TGTGCCAGCAGCTTACGCCAGGGCCATGAGCAGTTCTTC. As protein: CASSLRQGHEQFF.

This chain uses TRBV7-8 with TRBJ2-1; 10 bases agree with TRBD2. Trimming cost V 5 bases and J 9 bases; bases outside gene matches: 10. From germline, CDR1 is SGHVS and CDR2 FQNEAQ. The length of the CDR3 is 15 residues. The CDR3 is CASSLQAGGRGEQFF. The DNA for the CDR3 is TGTGCCAGCAGCCTGCAAGCGGGAGGGCGAGGTGAGCAGTTCTTC.

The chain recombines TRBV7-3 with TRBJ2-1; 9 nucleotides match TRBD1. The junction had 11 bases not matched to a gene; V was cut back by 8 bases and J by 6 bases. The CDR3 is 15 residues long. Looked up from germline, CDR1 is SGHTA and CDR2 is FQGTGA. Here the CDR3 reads CASALGQGTANEQFF. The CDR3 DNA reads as TGTGCCAGCGCCTTGGGACAGGGAACAGCCAATGAGCAGTTCTTC.

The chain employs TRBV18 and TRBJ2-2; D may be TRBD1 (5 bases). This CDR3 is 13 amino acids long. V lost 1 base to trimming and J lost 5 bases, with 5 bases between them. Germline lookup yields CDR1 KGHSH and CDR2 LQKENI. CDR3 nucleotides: TGTGCCAGCTCACCACAGGGGACCGGGGAGCTGTTTTTT. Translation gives CASSPQGTGELFF.

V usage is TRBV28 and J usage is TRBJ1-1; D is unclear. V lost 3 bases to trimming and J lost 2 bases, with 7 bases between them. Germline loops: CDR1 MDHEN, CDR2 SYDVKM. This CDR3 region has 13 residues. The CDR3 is CASSFGENTEAFF. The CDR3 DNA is TGTGCCAGCAGTTTTGGAGAAAACACTGAAGCTTTCTTT.

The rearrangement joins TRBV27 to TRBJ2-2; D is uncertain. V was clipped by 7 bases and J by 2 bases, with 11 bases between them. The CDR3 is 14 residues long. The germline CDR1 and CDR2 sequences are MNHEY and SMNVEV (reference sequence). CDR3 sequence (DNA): TGTGCCAGCACCCAGACTCTTAACACCGGGGAGCTGTTTTTT. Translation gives CASTQTLNTGELFF.

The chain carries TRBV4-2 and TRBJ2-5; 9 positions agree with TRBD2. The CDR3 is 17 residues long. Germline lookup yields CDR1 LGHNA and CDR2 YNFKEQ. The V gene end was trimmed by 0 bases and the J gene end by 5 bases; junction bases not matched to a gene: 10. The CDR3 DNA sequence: TGTGCCAGCAGCCAAGAAATTGGCGGGAGGGCGGGGGAGACCCAGTACTTC. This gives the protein CASSQEIGGRAGETQYF.

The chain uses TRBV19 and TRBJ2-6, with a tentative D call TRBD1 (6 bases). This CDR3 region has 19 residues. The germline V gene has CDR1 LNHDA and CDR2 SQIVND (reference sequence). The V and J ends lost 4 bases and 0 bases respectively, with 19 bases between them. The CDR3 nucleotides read TGTGCCAGTAGTACGGTGGACAGATCCGCAACCTCTGGGGCCAACGTCCTGACTTTC. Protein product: CASSTVDRSATSGANVLTF.